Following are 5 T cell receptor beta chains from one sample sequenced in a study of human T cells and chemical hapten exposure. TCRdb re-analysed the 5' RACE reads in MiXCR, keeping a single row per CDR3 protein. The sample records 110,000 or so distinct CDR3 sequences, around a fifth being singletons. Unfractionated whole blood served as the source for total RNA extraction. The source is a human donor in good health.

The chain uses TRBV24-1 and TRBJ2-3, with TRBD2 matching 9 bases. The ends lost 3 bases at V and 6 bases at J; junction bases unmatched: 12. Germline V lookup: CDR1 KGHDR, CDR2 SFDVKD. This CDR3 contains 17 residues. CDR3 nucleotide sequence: TGTGCCACCAGTGATCCGAAACCGGGACTAGCAGCCGATACGCAGTATTTT. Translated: CATSDPKPGLAADTQYF.

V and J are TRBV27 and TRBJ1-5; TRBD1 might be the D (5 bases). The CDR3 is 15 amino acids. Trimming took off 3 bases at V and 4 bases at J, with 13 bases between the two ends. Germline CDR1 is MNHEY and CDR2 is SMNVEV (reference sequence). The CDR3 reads CASSFRTGPNQPQHF. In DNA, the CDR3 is TGTGCCAGCAGTTTCAGAACAGGACCTAATCAGCCCCAGCATTTT.

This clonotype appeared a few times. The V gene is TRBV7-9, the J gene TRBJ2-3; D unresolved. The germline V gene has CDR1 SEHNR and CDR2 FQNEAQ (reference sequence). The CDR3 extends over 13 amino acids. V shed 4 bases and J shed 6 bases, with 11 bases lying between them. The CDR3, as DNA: TGTGCCAGCAGCTCCCGGTCGCTTGATACGCAGTATTTT. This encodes CASSSRSLDTQYF.

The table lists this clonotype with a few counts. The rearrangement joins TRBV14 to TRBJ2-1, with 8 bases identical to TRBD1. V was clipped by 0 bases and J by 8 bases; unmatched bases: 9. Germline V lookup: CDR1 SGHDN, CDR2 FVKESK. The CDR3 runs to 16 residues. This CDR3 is CASSQEWAGGRDEQFF. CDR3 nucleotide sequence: TGTGCCAGCAGCCAAGAATGGGCAGGGGGCAGGGATGAGCAGTTCTTC.

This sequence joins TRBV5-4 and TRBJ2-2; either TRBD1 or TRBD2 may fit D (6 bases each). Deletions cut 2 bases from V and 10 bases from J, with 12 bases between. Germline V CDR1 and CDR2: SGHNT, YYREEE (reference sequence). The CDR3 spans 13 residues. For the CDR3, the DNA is TGTGCCAGCAGCTTAATAGGGGGGCAGGAGCTGTTTTTT. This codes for CASSLIGGQELFF.